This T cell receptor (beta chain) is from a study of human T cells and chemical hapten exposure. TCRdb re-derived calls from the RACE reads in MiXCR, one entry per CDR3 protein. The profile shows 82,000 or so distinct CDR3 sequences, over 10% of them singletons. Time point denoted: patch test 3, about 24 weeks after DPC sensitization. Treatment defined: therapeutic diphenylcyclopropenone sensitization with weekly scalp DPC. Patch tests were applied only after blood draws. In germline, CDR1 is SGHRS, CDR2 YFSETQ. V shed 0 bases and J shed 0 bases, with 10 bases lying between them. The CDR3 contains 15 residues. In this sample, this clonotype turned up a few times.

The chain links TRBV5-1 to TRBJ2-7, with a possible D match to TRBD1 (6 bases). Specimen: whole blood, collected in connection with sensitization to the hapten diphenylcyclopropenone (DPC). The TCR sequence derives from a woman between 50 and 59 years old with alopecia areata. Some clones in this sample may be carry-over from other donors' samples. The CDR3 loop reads CASSLGGHLSYEQYF. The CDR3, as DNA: TGCGCCAGCAGCTTGGGGGGACACCTCTCCTACGAGCAGTACTTC. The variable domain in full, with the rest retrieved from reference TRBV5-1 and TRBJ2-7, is KAGVTQTPRYLIKTRGQQVTLSCSPISGHRSVSWYQQTPGQGLQFLFEYFSETQRNKGNFPGRFSGRQFSNSRSEMNVSTLELGDSALYLCASSLGGHLSYEQYFGPGTRLTVT.